The present TCR beta chain was sequenced within a study of CD8 T cells in ankylosing spondylitis. Study conclusions and caveats: The study identified a TCR beta motif of under ten highly homologous variants that appeared characteristic of ankylosing spondylitis blood.

The V gene end was trimmed by 3 bases and the J gene end by 5 bases; junction bases not matched to a gene: 10. The CDR3 is 15 amino acids. Germline assignment: CDR1 SGDLS and CDR2 YYNGEE. In the case of this clonotype: What it recognizes is unknown.

Quantitative 5'-RACE was performed with molecular barcodes, and it yielded the TCR beta libraries. TCRdb redid the calling of the 5' RACE reads with MiXCR, one entry per CDR3 protein. The repertoire holds hundreds of thousands of distinct CDR3 sequences, with about 12% as singletons. Sequenced material: blood, either unsorted or a sorted T cell fraction (not recorded which). This clonotype was sampled from a male donor with ankylosing spondylitis. The chain is built from TRBV9 and TRBJ2-5; 7 nucleotides line up with TRBD2. The DNA for the CDR3 is TGTGCCAGCAGCGCGGGGGACTATCCCAGCGAGACCCAGTACTTC. This encodes CASSAGDYPSETQYF.